A single sample gave rise to the 7 T cell receptor beta chains below, sequenced in a study of T cell changes during pregnancy in multiple sclerosis. The protocol was immunoSEQ multiplex PCR, while the TCRdb copy is restricted to in-frame clones and leaves out a portion. The table lists 60,000 to 85,000 clones, approximately 90% of them singletons. Sequences were derived from peripheral blood, sampled in the second trimester of pregnancy. Every receptor here comes from a female donor with multiple sclerosis, enrolled in a pregnancy study.

This clone is a singleton in its sample. The CDR3 loop is CASSPRTDKNTEAFF. Written as DNA, the CDR3 is TGTGCCAGCTCACCACGGACAGACAAGAACACTGAAGCTTTCTTT. The chain has TRBV18 and TRBJ1-1; tentative D call: TRBD1 (6 bases). V lost 1 base and J lost 1, with 10 bases in between. This CDR3 comprises 15 residues. CDR1 and CDR2 from the germline V gene are KGHSH and LQKENI.

The chain carries TRBV6-1 and TRBJ1-6, with 10 bases lining up with TRBD1. Per the germline V gene, CDR1 is MNHNS and CDR2 is SASEGT. This CDR3 spans 14 amino acids. With V trimmed by 4 bases and J by 9 bases, 3 bases remained unmatched. The CDR3 nucleotides are TGTGCCAGCAGTGTGGACAGGGGGTCTTCACCCCTCCACTTT. Translating it yields CASSVDRGSSPLHF.

The count of this clone is one. The chain uses TRBV4-3 and TRBJ1-5, with D possibly TRBD1 on 5 matching bases. Between the trimmed V and J ends, which lost 0 bases and 11 bases, there was a span of 14 bases. In germline, CDR1 is LGHNA, CDR2 YSLEER. The CDR3 runs to 14 residues. CDR3 coding DNA: TGCGCCAGCAGCCAAGATTCGCAGGGAAGGTCCCAGCATTTT. Translating gives CASSQDSQGRSQHF.

The chain uses TRBV2 and TRBJ2-1; tentatively, D is TRBD1 (5 bases). V shed 7 bases and J shed 7 bases, with 14 bases lying between them. The CDR3 sequence is 13 residues long. CDR1 and CDR2 from the germline V gene are SNHLY and FYNNEI. The CDR3 here is CASNLRVGNEQFF. The CDR3 DNA is TGTGCCAGCAATCTCAGGGTTGGGAATGAGCAGTTCTTC. The full variable domain, with the rest looked up from reference TRBV2 and TRBJ2-1, is EPEVTQTPSHQVTQMGQEVILRCVPISNHLYFYWYRQILGQKVEFLVSFYNNEISEKSEIFDDQFSVERPDGSNFTLKIRSTKLEDSAMYFCASNLRVGNEQFFGPGTRLTVL.

The rearrangement joins TRBV4-1 to TRBJ2-5; perhaps TRBD1 as D (6 bases). Germline values: CDR1 MGHRA, CDR2 YSYEKL. Trimming removed 4 bases from V and 1 base from J, with 16 bases in between. The CDR3 contains 16 residues. CDR3 region: CASSPAPGQGQETQYF. For the CDR3, the DNA is TGCGCCAGCAGCCCAGCTCCGGGACAAGGCCAAGAGACCCAGTACTTC.

The rearrangement joins TRBV7-2 to TRBJ1-2, with 9 nucleotides matching TRBD1. Germline values: CDR1 SGHTA, CDR2 FQGNSA. This CDR3 spans 19 amino acids. J gave up 2 bases and V 5 bases, and 18 bases lay outside the gene matches. As DNA, the CDR3 is TGTGCCAGCAGCCTACTACAAGGGACGGGGACAGGGCAAAACTATGGCTACACCTTC. Translation gives CASSLLQGTGTGQNYGYTF.

V and J are TRBV11-2 and TRBJ2-5; tentative D call: TRBD2 (6 bases). V was pared by 4 bases and J by 2 bases, with 14 bases between. The CDR3 covers 15 residues. Germline assignment: CDR1 SGHAT and CDR2 FQNNGV. The CDR3 DNA is TGTGCCAGCAGCTCCGTGCGGGGACCACAAGAGACCCAGTACTTC. Translation gives CASSSVRGPQETQYF.